These 32 T cell receptor beta chains share one sample of origin, sequenced in a study of T cell clones after liver transplantation. Repertoires were generated with immunoSEQ multiplex PCR, while TCRdb's copy carries only in-frame clones and drops some. Among approximately 100,000 clones, around four fifths were seen once, and the ten largest hold around 0.97%. The source material was CD4+ T cells from blood, sampled before liver transplant. Receptors originate from a human donor who received a liver transplant.

The chain has TRBV15 and TRBJ1-2; D unresolved. CDR1 LNHNV and CDR2 YYDKDF come from the germline V gene (reference sequence). This CDR3 has 12 amino acids. Trimming pared 1 base from V and 10 bases from J, leaving 10 bases between. Here the CDR3 DNA reads TGTGCCACCAGCAGAGCAACTTTTGACTACACCTTC. Translated, it gives CATSRATFDYTF.

This clone was seen only a few times. The chain links TRBV7-7 to TRBJ2-2; D remains unclear. CDR1 is SSHAT and CDR2 is FNYEAQ in the germline V gene (reference sequence). Trimming stripped 1 base from V and 8 bases from J, with 8 bases between. The CDR3 is 13 residues long. CDR3 bases: TGTGCCAGCAGCTTAGTCGTTTCTGGGGAGCTGTTTTTT. As protein: CASSLVVSGELFF.

V is TRBV6-5 and J is TRBJ2-7; no clear D. The ends were cut back, 8 bases at V and 0 bases at J, with 17 bases in the middle. Germline lookup yields CDR1 MNHEY and CDR2 SVGAGI. The CDR3 contains 15 residues. The CDR3, as DNA: TGTGCCAGCGGAAGGTGGGTGACAAGCTCCTACGAGCAGTACTTC. Translation: CASGRWVTSSYEQYF.

Here the CDR3 reads CASSHGQGSGYTF. The DNA for the CDR3 is TGCGCCAGCAGCCATGGACAGGGAAGCGGCTACACCTTC. This chain uses TRBV5-1 with TRBJ1-2; TRBD1 aligns across 8 bases. V dropped 4 bases and J dropped 8; count of bases not matched to a gene: 7. In germline, CDR1 is SGHRS, CDR2 YFSETQ. The CDR3 extends over 13 amino acids.

The V gene is TRBV2, the J gene TRBJ1-1; D remains ambiguous. Germline V gene sequence: CDR1 SNHLY, CDR2 FYNNEI. CDR3 length: 13 amino acids. V was shortened by 0 bases and J by 4 bases, with 6 bases between the two germline ends. The CDR3 nucleotides read TGTGCCAGCAGTGAAGCGCTTGGCACTGAAGCTTTCTTT. Translated, it gives CASSEALGTEAFF.

V gene TRBV18 combines with J gene TRBJ1-2; D may be TRBD1 (6 bases). The CDR3 spans 20 residues. Germline CDR1 KGHSH, CDR2 LQKENI. Trimming cost V 6 bases and J 0 bases, with 29 bases left between them. The CDR3 sequence is CASSQRDGGPLPGANYGYTF. The CDR3 DNA follows: TGTGCCAGCTCTCAACGGGATGGGGGCCCCCTTCCCGGGGCTAACTATGGCTACACCTTC.

The count of this clone is one. The V call is TRBV9, the J call TRBJ1-1; 10 positions match TRBD1. V was pared by 4 bases and J by 1 base, with 7 bases of the junction left unmatched. This CDR3 has 16 residues. The germline CDR1 and CDR2 sequences are SGDLS and YYNGEE. The CDR3 protein is CASSPRRQGANTEAFF. The CDR3 DNA reads TGTGCCAGCAGCCCCCGCAGACAGGGGGCGAACACTGAAGCTTTCTTT.

This chain joins TRBV5-6 and TRBJ1-1; 7 bases are a match to TRBD1. From germline, CDR1 is SGHDT and CDR2 YYEEEE. V lost 4 bases to trimming and J lost 1 base; unmatched junction nucleotides: 7. CDR3 length: 15 residues. For the CDR3, the DNA is TGTGCCAGCAGCCTTAGGGACAGTTGGAACACTGAAGCTTTCTTT. Its protein is CASSLRDSWNTEAFF.

The rearrangement uses TRBV28 and TRBJ2-3, with D perhaps TRBD2 (5 bases). The germline CDR1 and CDR2 sequences are MDHEN and SYDVKM. This CDR3 region has 15 residues. Trimming removed 4 bases from V and 5 bases from J, with 16 bases in between. This CDR3 reads CASSSRRVYRDTQYF. CDR3 DNA: TGTGCCAGCAGTTCCCGGCGGGTTTATAGAGATACGCAGTATTTT.

The chain combines TRBV11-2 with TRBJ2-3; the D gene is possibly TRBD2 (6 bases). CDR1 is SGHAT and CDR2 is FQNNGV in the germline V gene. The CDR3 runs to 15 residues. Trimming removed 1 base from V and 1 base from J, with 9 bases in between. CDR3 in amino acids: CASSLAPSGTDTQYF. The CDR3 bases are TGTGCCAGCAGCTTAGCCCCTAGCGGCACAGATACGCAGTATTTT.

V and J are TRBV7-8 and TRBJ2-7; a possible D gene is TRBD1 (6 bases). Per the germline V gene, CDR1 is SGHVS and CDR2 is FQNEAQ. Between the trimmed V and J ends, which lost 4 bases and 3 bases, there was a span of 10 bases. The CDR3 loop spans 13 amino acids. CDR3 amino acids: CASSSGTFYEQYF. CDR3 in DNA: TGTGCCAGCAGCTCGGGGACATTCTACGAGCAGTACTTC.

The V and J genes are TRBV27 and TRBJ1-4; TRBD1 is a possible D gene (6 bases). The germline CDR1 and CDR2 sequences are MNHEY and SMNVEV (reference sequence). With 5 bases removed from V and 0 bases from J, the gap between germline ends came to 16 bases. The CDR3 length is 17 residues. The CDR3 protein is CASSVVRDTTTNEKLFF. DNA for the CDR3: TGTGCCAGCAGTGTAGTCCGGGACACAACAACTAATGAAAAACTGTTTTTT.

The chain joins TRBV2 to TRBJ2-7; no definite D call. CDR3 length: 12 amino acids. V dropped 6 bases and J dropped 6 bases, with 12 bases sitting between them. Looked up from germline, CDR1 is SNHLY and CDR2 is FYNNEI. The CDR3, as DNA: TGTGCCAGCAGCTACTTACTCGGCGAGCAGTACTTC. It translates to CASSYLLGEQYF.

This chain links TRBV28 with TRBJ1-2; 8 bases are shared with TRBD1. V shed 4 bases and J 7 bases; nucleotides not matched to a gene: 20. This CDR3 spans 18 amino acids. Germline CDR1 and CDR2: MDHEN and SYDVKM. CDR3 amino acids: CASSSPSGASGGVSGYTF. CDR3 nucleotides: TGTGCCAGCAGTTCCCCCTCCGGGGCGTCAGGGGGCGTAAGTGGCTACACCTTC.

This CDR3 reads CASSIGRGASETQYF. CDR3 DNA: TGTGCCAGTAGTATAGGCCGGGGAGCATCGGAGACCCAGTACTTC. The rearrangement uses TRBV19 and TRBJ2-5; a weak D match, TRBD2 (5 bases). Germline lookup yields CDR1 LNHDA and CDR2 SQIVND (reference sequence). The length of the CDR3 is 15 residues. The V gene lost 1 base and the J gene lost 5 bases, with 14 bases spanning the gap.

This chain uses TRBV27 with TRBJ2-3; D might be TRBD1 (6 bases). CDR1 and CDR2 from the germline V gene are MNHEY and SMNVEV (reference sequence). The CDR3 runs 16 residues. Between the trimmed V and J ends, which lost 2 bases and 0 bases, there was a span of 12 bases. The CDR3 is CASSLSQGHSTDTQYF. The CDR3 DNA reads as TGTGCCAGCAGTTTAAGCCAGGGGCATAGCACAGATACGCAGTATTTT.

The V and J genes are TRBV7-6 and TRBJ1-3; the match to TRBD1 covers 9 bases. The J segment lost 3 bases and the V segment lost 5 bases, leaving 5 bases of the junction unmatched. Germline values: CDR1 SGHVS, CDR2 FNYEAQ. The CDR3 sequence is 15 residues long. The CDR3 reads CASSPLTGGGNTIYF. CDR3 nucleotide sequence: TGTGCCAGCAGCCCACTGACAGGGGGTGGAAACACCATATATTTT. The entire variable domain, with the rest obtained from reference TRBV7-6 and TRBJ1-3, is as follows: GAGVSQSPRYKVTKRGQDVALRCDPISGHVSLYWYRQALGQGPEFLTYFNYEAQQDKSGLPNDRFSAERPEGSISTLTIQRTEQRDSAMYRCASSPLTGGGNTIYFGEGSWLTVV.

This clone has a single count. The chain couples TRBV28 to TRBJ2-1; 11 bases agree with TRBD2. This CDR3 has 15 amino acids. With 3 bases clipped from V and 7 bases from J, the junction kept 5 bases outside the gene matches. CDR1 MDHEN and CDR2 SYDVKM come from the germline V gene. CDR3 coding DNA: TGTGCCAGCAGTTTGCCGGGACTAGCGGAAAATGAGCAGTTCTTC. Translating gives CASSLPGLAENEQFF.

The V gene is TRBV5-1, the J gene TRBJ2-5; D is ambiguous. This CDR3 has 14 amino acids. The V gene lost 0 bases and the J gene lost 4 bases, with 10 bases spanning the gap. In germline, CDR1 is SGHRS, CDR2 YFSETQ. CDR3 loop: CASSLALPGETQYF. The CDR3 DNA reads TGCGCCAGCAGCTTGGCCCTTCCGGGAGAGACCCAGTACTTC. Full variable domain (rest looked up from reference TRBV5-1 and TRBJ2-5): KAGVTQTPRYLIKTRGQQVTLSCSPISGHRSVSWYQQTPGQGLQFLFEYFSETQRNKGNFPGRFSGRQFSNSRSEMNVSTLELGDSALYLCASSLALPGETQYFGPGTRLLVL.

The chain carries TRBV4-3 and TRBJ1-3; D remains ambiguous. The length of the CDR3 is 15 residues. Germline CDR1 is LGHNA and CDR2 is YSLEER. Trimming took off 5 bases at V and 3 bases at J, with 14 bases between the two ends. Written as DNA, the CDR3 is TGCGCCAGCAGCTCCCGACAAGGTAGTGGAAACACCATATATTTT. It specifies CASSSRQGSGNTIYF.

This rearrangement joins TRBV19 to TRBJ1-6; TRBD1 might be the D (6 bases). The germline V gene encodes CDR1 LNHDA and CDR2 SQIVND (reference sequence). CDR3 length: 15 amino acids. V lost 7 bases to trimming and J lost 2 bases, with 12 bases between them. CDR3 nucleotide sequence: TGTGCCAGTATGGCAGGGGTGACCTATAATTCACCCCTCCACTTT. Its translation is CASMAGVTYNSPLHF.

In its sample, this clone was seen once. The chain uses TRBV5-6 and TRBJ2-7; 12 nucleotides align to TRBD1. The V and J ends lost 3 bases and 6 bases, in that order; junction bases with no gene match: 10. Germline loops: CDR1 SGHDT, CDR2 YYEEEE. CDR3 length equals 16 residues. The CDR3 region has the DNA TGTGCCAGCAGCTGGGGTGGGGGACAGGGGGCTCGCGAGCAGTACTTC. It yields the protein CASSWGGGQGAREQYF.

The chain couples TRBV29-1 to TRBJ2-7, with 8 positions matching TRBD1. Trimming removed 4 bases from V and 2 bases from J; junction bases left unmatched: 1. Germline V gives CDR1 SQVTM, CDR2 ANQGSEA. This CDR3 contains 12 residues. CDR3 residues: CSVGTGPYEQYF. The CDR3 DNA sequence: TGCAGCGTTGGGACAGGGCCCTACGAGCAGTACTTC.

The chain couples TRBV20-1 to TRBJ1-1, with D tentatively TRBD1 (5 bases). This CDR3 contains 11 residues. The germline V gene has CDR1 DFQATT and CDR2 SNEGSKA (reference sequence). The V and J ends lost 3 bases and 6 bases respectively, with 8 bases between them. Written as DNA, the CDR3 is TGCAGTGCTAGCTCAGGGTCTGAAGCTTTCTTT. This sequence encodes CSASSGSEAFF.

The chain is built from TRBV7-8 and TRBJ2-5, with D maybe TRBD2 (6 bases). This CDR3 has 14 residues. The germline V gene has CDR1 SGHVS and CDR2 FQNEAQ. Trimming took off 0 bases at V and 7 bases at J, with 12 bases between the two ends. The CDR3 spells CASSLAGGGGTQYF. In DNA form, the CDR3 reads TGTGCCAGCAGCTTAGCGGGGGGAGGTGGGACCCAGTACTTC. The whole variable domain, filled in from reference TRBV7-8 and TRBJ2-5, reads GAGVSQSPRYKVAKRGQDVALRCDPISGHVSLFWYQQALGQGPEFLTYFQNEAQLDKSGLPSDRFFAERPEGSVSTLKIQRTQQEDSAVYLCASSLAGGGGTQYFGPGTRLLVL.

V usage is TRBV7-7 and J usage is TRBJ2-2, with D possibly called TRBD1 or TRBD2 (5 bases each). This CDR3 comprises 13 residues. V lost 5 bases and J 5 bases, leaving 9 bases between the germline ends. CDR1 and CDR2 (germline): SSHAT, FNYEAQ (reference sequence). Here the CDR3 DNA reads TGTGCCAGCAGCCAGGGAGCGACCGGGGAGCTGTTTTTT. As protein: CASSQGATGELFF.

The chain couples TRBV6-6 to TRBJ1-5, with TRBD1 matching 7 bases. V dropped 0 bases and J dropped 4; count of bases not matched to a gene: 3. Germline lookup yields CDR1 MNHNY and CDR2 SVGAGI (reference sequence). The CDR3 sequence is 15 residues long. The CDR3 sequence is CASSYSMTGNQPQHF. The CDR3 bases are TGTGCCAGCAGTTACTCGATGACAGGGAATCAGCCCCAGCATTTT.

The rearrangement uses TRBV7-2 and TRBJ1-1; D perhaps matches TRBD1 (6 bases). Trimming removed 3 bases at V and 6 bases at J, with 11 bases between. There are 13 residues in the CDR3. Germline V gene lookup returns CDR1 SGHTA and CDR2 FQGNSA. The CDR3 sequence is CASSLERQAEAFF. CDR3 DNA sequence: TGTGCCAGCAGCTTGGAGAGACAGGCTGAAGCTTTCTTT.

In this sample, this clone turned up once. The chain combines TRBV4-3 with TRBJ2-3, with 7 bases that match TRBD2. J gave up 4 bases and V 3 bases, and 13 bases lay outside the gene matches. CDR1 LGHNA and CDR2 YSLEER come from the germline V gene. This CDR3 comprises 17 residues. CDR3 DNA: TGCGCCAGCAGCCAGGTCGGGGTCGGGACTACCCCAGATACGCAGTATTTT. Protein: CASSQVGVGTTPDTQYF.

The chain combines TRBV27 with TRBJ1-1; TRBD1 matches 7 bases. This CDR3 contains 14 residues. V lost 7 bases to trimming and J lost 2 bases; unmatched junction nucleotides: 7. Germline V gene data show CDR1 as MNHEY and CDR2 as SMNVEV (reference sequence). As DNA, the CDR3 is TGTGCCAGCACCGACGGACAGGCAAACACTGAAGCTTTCTTT. Its translation: CASTDGQANTEAFF.

This clone was seen just once. The chain combines TRBV28 with TRBJ1-5; the match to TRBD1 covers 9 bases. The CDR3 runs to 15 residues. Germline V lookup: CDR1 MDHEN, CDR2 SYDVKM. Trimming cost V 6 bases and J 5 bases; bases outside gene matches: 8. The CDR3 DNA reads TGTGCCAGCAGGTTACAGGGGGCACTCTATCAGCCCCAGCATTTT. It specifies CASRLQGALYQPQHF.

The chain is built from TRBV19 and TRBJ1-5; D gene unclear. V lost 0 bases and J lost 3, with 9 bases in between. Per germline, CDR1 LNHDA and CDR2 SQIVND (reference sequence). The CDR3 has 15 residues. The DNA of the CDR3 is TGTGCCAGTAGTATAGATGGAGGGTACAATCAGCCCCAGCATTTT. Protein sequence: CASSIDGGYNQPQHF.